Below, one T cell receptor (beta chain) is given with its context. What it binds is not known. This CDR3 is missing its conserved last phenylalanine or tryptophan, likely due to a read error. Full-length variable regions came from constant-region reverse primers plus semi-nested Nested Universal Primer A PCR. Via MiXCR, TCRdb re-called the 5' RACE reads, giving one row per CDR3 protein. Here the sample spans tens of thousands of distinct CDR3 sequences, 20% to 25% being singletons. The CDR3 is 15 amino acids. Trimming cost V 0 bases and J 8 bases, with 15 bases left between them. Germline V CDR1 and CDR2: SGHRS, YFSETQ. Study-wide findings and caveats: Tumor memory CD4+ T cell TCR gene usage clustered with blood and lymph node memory CD4+ cells and lymph node naive CD4+ cells.

The chain combines TRBV5-1 with TRBJ2-1; tentatively, D is TRBD2 (6 bases). The material sequenced was memory CD4+ T cells sorted from a lymph node. Subset noted: memory CD4+ T cells, CD4+CD45RO+CD25-. This TCR came from a female donor with breast cancer. CDR3 loop: CASSLEGFGGHEQFS. DNA of the CDR3: TGCGCCAGCAGCTTGGAAGGATTTGGAGGGCATGAGCAGTTCTCC.